This TCR beta chain is drawn from a study of blood T cell repertoires in COVID-19. The wider study: COVID-19 samples collected from the United States, Italy and Spain covered acute and convalescent phases. The analysed material was cDNA or gDNA that came from T cells, B-cell-depleted T cells, or PBMCs.

Source study methods: Amplification with reference gene primers provided the estimates of nucleated cell counts. Libraries were prepared by immunoSEQ multiplex PCR; TCRdb keeps only in-frame clonotypes and omits some of them. The V and J calls and clone size were taken over from that table, and D and trimming were inferred from the DNA. The sample shows roughly 200,000 clones, less than 90% of them seen only once. Per the germline V gene, CDR1 is LGHDT and CDR2 is YNNKEL (reference sequence). This CDR3 is 17 amino acids long. V trimming: 4 bases; J trimming: 2 bases; junction bases outside the gene matches: 12.

The clonotype originates from a woman at least 80 years old with active or convalescent COVID-19. Sequencing was performed on peripheral blood. The gene calls are TRBV3-1 (or the pseudogene TRBV3-2) and TRBJ2-7; 9 nucleotides align to TRBD1. CDR3 bases: TGTGCCAGCAGCCCGCAGGGACAGGGAAGAAAACCCTACGAGCAGTACTTC. This translates into CASSPQGQGRKPYEQYF.